This T cell receptor beta chain was profiled in a study of shared clonotypes between healthy human individuals. Background on the study: Each donor contributed plates that comprised three CD4 naive, three CD4 memory, two CD8 naive and one CD8 memory. Findings and limits, study-wide: In the sorted subsets, rarefaction showed sequencing was incomplete despite large depth. Clonotype sharing across donors was expected to vary with sequencing depth.

It was at deep level that the assay was run. Some clones are missing from TCRdb's copy, which holds only in-frame ones; the method was immunoSEQ multiplex PCR. The sample contains 80,000 to 100,000 clones, almost 70% of which appear only once. The CDR3 is made up of 12 amino acids. CDR1 and CDR2 (germline): MNHEY, SVGAGI. V lost 6 bases, J lost 3 bases, and 9 bases lay in between. This clone was counted ten times or more. Its target is not known. The gene calls are TRBV6-5 and TRBJ2-7, with D unclear. Material: memory CD8+ T cells sorted from blood. Noted subset: CD45RO+ cells pooled with CCR7-negative TemRA cells. This TCR derives from a man aged 25 to 45 in good health. The CDR3 protein is CASRSTSYEQYF. The DNA of the CDR3 is TGTGCCAGCAGGTCGACGAGCTACGAGCAGTACTTC.